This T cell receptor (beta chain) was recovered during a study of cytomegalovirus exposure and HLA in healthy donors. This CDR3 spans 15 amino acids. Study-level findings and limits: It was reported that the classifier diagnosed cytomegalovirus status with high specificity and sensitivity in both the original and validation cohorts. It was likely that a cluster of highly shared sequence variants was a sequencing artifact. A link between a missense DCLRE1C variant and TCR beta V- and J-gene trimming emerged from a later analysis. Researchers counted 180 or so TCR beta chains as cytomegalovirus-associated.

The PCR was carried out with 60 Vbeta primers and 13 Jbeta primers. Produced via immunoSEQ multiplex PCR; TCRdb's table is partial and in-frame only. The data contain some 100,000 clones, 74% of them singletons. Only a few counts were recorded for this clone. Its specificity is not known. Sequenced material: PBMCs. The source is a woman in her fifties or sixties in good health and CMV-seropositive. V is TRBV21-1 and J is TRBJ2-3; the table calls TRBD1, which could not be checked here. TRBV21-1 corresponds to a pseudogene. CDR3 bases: TGTGCCAGCAGCAATACCCGGGACAGATATGATACGCAGTATTTT. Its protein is CASSNTRDRYDTQYF.